Listed below are T cell receptor beta chains from one sample, sequenced in a study of CD8+ T cells in alopecia areata. Sequencing used immunoSEQ multiplex PCR; TCRdb keeps in-frame clones, though not all of them. In the table there are roughly 210,000 clones, approximately 40% of which are singletons. The sequenced sample was CD4+ T cells sorted from blood, obtained at approximately week 36, from a patient treated with tofacitinib. These TCRs come from a human donor with alopecia areata. The CDR3 runs from the conserved cysteine through the conserved F or W.

TRBJ2-2	TRBV25-1	CASSDPGDSTGELFF
TRBJ2-5	TRBV15	CATSRDPWSRQSQETQYF
TRBJ2-7	TRBV4-2	CASSLQQGRDNSYEQYF
TRBJ1-5	TRBV5-1	CASSSTGNQPQHF
TRBJ2-2	TRBV29-1	CSVAPQHTGELFF
TRBJ2-3	TRBV7-9	CASSRRQRTGRADTQYF
TRBJ2-7	TRBV27	CASGTGVGHEQYF
TRBJ1-1	TRBV5-4	CASSLGGPRSGYTEAFF
TRBJ2-5	TRBV6-5	CASSYLTSGSGETQYF
TRBJ1-1	TRBV9	CASAKGWAIKGTEAFF
TRBJ2-5	TRBV30	CAWGNRDSQETQYF
TRBJ2-5	TRBV28	CASSPPAETQYF
TRBJ2-3	TRBV28	CASSSDRGPQDTQYF
TRBJ1-4	TRBV29-1	CSVAGQGGTNEKLFF
TRBJ2-2	TRBV7-2	CASSLGGGQTGELFF
TRBJ2-5	TRBV30	CAWSVTETQYF
TRBJ2-1	TRBV29-1	CSVVKGPSYNEQFF
TRBJ1-2	TRBV25-1	CASRAFGGGGGYTF
TRBJ2-4	TRBV29-1	CSVAEGVKNIQYF
TRBJ1-1	TRBV29-1	CSVAPQGRDTEAFF
TRBJ1-2	TRBV6-1	CASSEGPSTYHTF
TRBJ1-1	TRBV9	CASSVVSGSNTEAFF
TRBJ1-1	TRBV6-1	CASRRTGSTEAFF
TRBJ1-5	TRBV7-3	CASSLTKQGVNNQPQHF
TRBJ1-1	TRBV30	CAWRDRRPLIQAFF
TRBJ1-1	TRBV25-1	CASQPGQGSAFF
TRBJ1-1	TRBV7-9	CASSHDRGIAEAFF